What follows describes a single T cell receptor (beta chain). The antigen this receptor binds is unknown. The data belong to a study of T cell clusters in autoimmune cytopenias (dated by TCRdb to between 2018 and 2020). For context, the study as a whole: A median TRB sequencing depth of 50,000 or so reads per sample was reached, and a median of approximately 2,300 distinct TRB clonotypes per sample was obtained. In autoimmune cytopenia patients, peripheral blood TRB and IGH repertoires were sequenced during active disease and over treatment follow-up, together with healthy, CLL and autoimmune hepatitis controls. The study was designed to test whether a disease-specific immune repertoire signature usable as a blood-based biomarker is carried by autoimmune cytopenia patients.

The research as a whole found: The GLIPH analysis suggested a lack of physiological T cell clusters in primary autoimmune cytopenia patients, since roughly 50 clusters were exclusive to healthy donors whereas over 15 were exclusive to patients. The TRB repertoire shifts, including less even repertoires in secondary cytopenia and CLL, mostly reflected lymphoma bias and not autoimmunity. The cluster-lack signature was not seen for secondary cytopenia versus CLL, apparently masked by the dominant lymphoma-associated repertoire. The T cell clusters were defined only in silico, and the functional role of the clusters still needed to be validated experimentally. Compared with active autoimmune hepatitis patients, healthy donors had almost three times as many exclusive TRB clusters, a finding consistent with an autoimmunity-wide signature.

TRB rearrangements were amplified by multiplex PCR following a touch-down protocol, with the TRB-A and TRB-B primer pools mixed in one tube. Illumina adapters and sample indices were added to the amplicons through two consecutive PCR reactions using Phusion HS II polymerase. The amplicons were purified from gel with the NucleoSpin Gel and PCR Clean-up kit, after which the amplicons were quantified by Qubit and checked for quality on an Agilent 2100 Bioanalyzer. Sequencing of the libraries was done on an Illumina MiSeq with 600-cycle, single-indexed, paired-end runs. The original pipeline was this. MiXCR version 2.1.12 with the default MiXCR reference library was used to align and assemble TRB reads. Each unique CDR3 nucleotide sequence defined a clone, and only productive sequences with at least two reads were analysed. Repertoire diversity was assessed with alpha-parameterized diversity profiles (alpha 0 to 5), including the Shannon (alpha 1) and Simpson (alpha 2) indices, which were computed with an R script. The tcR package was used to compute combinatorial TRB VJ usage, which was then compared between cohorts by principal component analysis with ade4. GLIPH was used to cluster TCRbeta CDR3s in pairs of cohorts matched for age and read depth, and a Wilcoxon test was used to compare cluster frequencies. The reads were reprocessed in TCRdb, with one entry per CDR3 protein sequence and no accompanying DNA. TCRdb's processing, not the authors' own work, is the source of the V and J calls. The table held for this sample gives some 3,000 distinct CDR3 sequences. About a quarter of the sample is held by the ten biggest clonotypes.

Per sample, approximately 270 ng of peripheral blood genomic DNA, some 40,000 genome equivalents, was used for TRB amplification. The TCR sequence derives from a human donor with an autoimmune cytopenia or autoimmune hepatitis (not recorded which). What was sequenced was peripheral blood.

The CDR3 region has the sequence CSASPGTGAQETQYF. In this chain, TRBV20-1 is recombined with TRBJ2-5; the TCRdb D gene call, TRBD1, has no DNA to confirm it. CDR1 and CDR2, per the germline V gene (reference sequence), are DFQATT and SNEGSKA. The CDR3 measures 15 amino acids from cysteine to phenylalanine. No DNA accompanies this entry.